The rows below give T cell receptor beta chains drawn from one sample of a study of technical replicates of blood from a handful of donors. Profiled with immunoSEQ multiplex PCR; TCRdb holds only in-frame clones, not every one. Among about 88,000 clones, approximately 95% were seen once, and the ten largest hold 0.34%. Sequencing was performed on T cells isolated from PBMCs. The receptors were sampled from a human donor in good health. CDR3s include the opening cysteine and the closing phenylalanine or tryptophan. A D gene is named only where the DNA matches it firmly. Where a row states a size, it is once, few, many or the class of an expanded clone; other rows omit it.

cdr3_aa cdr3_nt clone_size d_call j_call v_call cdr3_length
CASSRTGGQPQHF TGTGCCAGCAGTCGGACAGGTGGACAGCCCCAGCATTTT NA TRBD1 TRBJ1-5 TRBV28 13
CASSLSSRYGYTF TGTGCCAGCAGTTTATCGAGTCGGTATGGCTACACCTTC NA NA TRBJ1-2 TRBV27 13
CASSPMMSGHTGELFF TGTGCCAGCAGTCCAATGATGTCAGGCCACACCGGGGAGCTGTTTTTT NA NA TRBJ2-2 TRBV9 16
CASSYGQGAGETQYF TGTGCCAGCAGCTACGGACAGGGGGCGGGGGAGACCCAGTACTTC NA TRBD1 TRBJ2-5 TRBV11-2 15
CSPHTYNEQFF TGCAGTCCTCACACCTACAATGAGCAGTTCTTC NA NA TRBJ2-1 TRBV20-1 11
CASSDLDRPQETQYF TGTGCCAGCAGTGATTTAGACAGACCCCAAGAGACCCAGTACTTC NA NA TRBJ2-5 TRBV6-1 15
CASSVTSGTHNEQFF TGTGCCAGCAGCGTCACTAGCGGGACACACAATGAGCAGTTCTTC once TRBD2 TRBJ2-1 TRBV9 15
CASSSVRVYEQYF TGTGCCAGCAGTTCCGTTCGGGTCTACGAGCAGTACTTC once NA TRBJ2-7 TRBV6-5 13
CASSPRTGYGYTF TGTGCCAGCAGCCCTAGGACAGGGTATGGCTACACCTTC NA TRBD1 TRBJ1-2 TRBV7-2 13
CASRLAASPYEQYF TGTGCCAGCAGACTAGCGGCCAGTCCCTACGAGCAGTACTTC NA TRBD2 TRBJ2-7 TRBV13 14
CASGTGLWTEAFF TGTGCCAGCGGCACAGGGTTATGGACTGAAGCTTTCTTT few NA TRBJ1-1 TRBV28 13
CASRPLPGDYEQYF TGTGCCAGCAGACCACTACCGGGGGACTACGAGCAGTACTTC NA NA TRBJ2-7 TRBV28 14
CASSPIPGDDYGYTF TGTGCCAGCTCACCTATTCCAGGGGATGACTATGGCTACACCTTC NA NA TRBJ1-2 TRBV18 15
CASPGQGALGETQYF TGTGCCTCACCGGGACAGGGGGCTTTGGGTGAGACCCAGTACTTC NA TRBD1 TRBJ2-5 TRBV7-2 15
CASSLAASGIPYYNEQFF TGTGCCAGCAGTTTAGCAGCTAGCGGGATCCCTTACTACAATGAGCAGTTCTTC NA TRBD2 TRBJ2-1 TRBV11-2 18
CASSVGQGVYNEQFF TGTGCCAGCAGCGTAGGACAGGGGGTTTACAATGAGCAGTTCTTC NA TRBD1 TRBJ2-1 TRBV2 15
CASSIVLTVPVEGYTF TGTGCCAGTAGTATAGTCCTGACAGTCCCGGTGGAGGGCTACACCTTC NA NA TRBJ1-2 TRBV19 16
CASSQPGTSGISASYEQYF TGTGCCAGCAGCCAACCTGGGACTAGCGGGATCTCAGCCTCCTACGAGCAGTACTTC NA TRBD2 TRBJ2-7 TRBV4-2 19